This T cell receptor beta chain was identified during a study of PD-1 blockade in classical Hodgkin lymphoma. Measured with immunoSEQ multiplex PCR; TCRdb has only the in-frame clones, and not every one. This table has tens of thousands of clones, about 80% appearing once. Trimming stripped 5 bases from V and 0 bases from J, with 6 bases between. CDR1 and CDR2 (germline): SGHNT, YENEEA. The CDR3 spans 13 residues. The sample's time point: cycle 4 day 1 (C4D1), after more than five weeks of nivolumab. Every patient experienced relapse after autologous stem cell transplantation, and brentuximab vedotin exposure varied.

The chain couples TRBV11-3 to TRBJ2-3; D is ambiguous. The source is a human donor with classical Hodgkin lymphoma. Sample: peripheral blood mononuclear cells (PBMCs), taken before the fourth cycle of nivolumab. In DNA form, the CDR3 reads TGTGCCAGCAGCCAGACTAGCACAGATACGCAGTATTTT. This sequence encodes CASSQTSTDTQYF.